This T cell receptor beta chain stems from a study of T cell responses to AZD1222 COVID-19 vaccine. Study-wide points: Most donors were white British and more were female, and clonal diversity was possibly underestimated.

V was shortened by 2 bases and J by 6 bases, with 10 bases between the two germline ends. The CDR3 is 14 amino acids. Germline assignment: CDR1 WNHNN and CDR2 SYGVQD (reference sequence). Data came from immunoSEQ multiplex PCR; TCRdb stores just in-frame clones and leaves some out. The sample records fewer than 150,000 clones, about 90% being singletons. A note on this clone: The antigen is not known.

Pooled in the analysis were second doses at about 4 or about 12 weeks. The source material was peripheral blood, sampled 28 days after the second AZD1222 dose. The sequence was obtained from an adult who received the AZD1222 COVID-19 vaccine. The chain uses TRBV10-1 and TRBJ2-2; D remains ambiguous. CDR3 sequence reads: CASSEGPAAGELFF. The CDR3 bases are TGCGCCAGCAGTGAGGGGCCGGCGGCCGGGGAGCTGTTTTTT.